Sequencing of this T cell receptor (beta chain) was carried out in a study of OX40 agonist ivuxolimab in advanced cancers. Study-level information: The patients' treatment was ivuxolimab, an agonistic anti-OX40 (CD134) antibody. Every 2 weeks, patients got intravenous ivuxolimab at one of six dose levels (0.01-10 mg/kg). Every patient in dose escalation had hepatocellular carcinoma, melanoma, renal cell or head and neck cancer.

The germline gives CDR1 MNHEY, CDR2 SMNVEV (reference sequence). The CDR3 is made up of 16 amino acids. The germline V and J ends were trimmed by 0 bases and 5 bases, with 14 bases remaining between them. Produced via immunoSEQ multiplex PCR; TCRdb's table is partial and in-frame only. The sample lists fewer than 90,000 clones; 91% were seen once. Sampled blood was obtained at baseline, cycle 4 day 1, and cycle 7 day 1. The rearrangement links TRBV27 to TRBJ2-1; D ambiguous. The TCR comes from an adult with an advanced solid tumor such as melanoma, head and neck, liver or kidney cancer. Specimen: CD4+ or CD8+ T cells sorted from blood, collected in a trial of the OX40 agonist ivuxolimab. This CDR3 is CASSLSSTLWDNEQFF. The CDR3, as DNA: TGTGCCAGCAGTTTATCGTCGACCCTTTGGGACAATGAGCAGTTCTTC.